What follows is one TCR beta chain and its context. The data belong to a study of blood T cell repertoires in COVID-19. Authors' analysis steps: Estimation of nucleated cell counts relied on the amplification of reference gene primers. The repertoire was sequenced with immunoSEQ multiplex PCR; TCRdb's copy has only in-frame clones and lacks some. The V and J calls and clone size were taken over from that table, and D and trimming were inferred from the DNA. The sample carries some 110,000 clones, 75% to 90% recorded once. This CDR3 has 13 amino acids. V dropped 7 bases and J dropped 6 bases, with 15 bases sitting between them.

This chain joins TRBV12-3 or TRBV12-4 and TRBJ1-1; a possible D gene is TRBD1 (6 bases). The sequence derives from a man in his sixties or seventies with acute or convalescent COVID-19. Input material: peripheral blood. The CDR3 loop is CASNLVGGSEAFF. In nucleotides, the CDR3 is TGTGCCAGCAACCTAGTTGGGGGCTCTGAAGCTTTCTTT.